A single sample gave rise to the 20 T cell receptor beta chains below, sequenced in a study of blood T cell repertoires in COVID-19. TCRdb keeps only in-frame clones here, not all; method: immunoSEQ multiplex PCR. The data contain about 120,000 clones, 85% to 90% of them singletons. Sample: peripheral blood. These receptors were obtained from a man between 65 and 79 years old with active or convalescent COVID-19.

The chain employs TRBV6-6 and TRBJ1-6, with 7 bases matching TRBD1. Trimming at V came to 10 bases and at J to 5 bases, leaving 5 bases not matched to a gene. The V gene's germline CDR1 is MNHNY and CDR2 SVGAGI (reference sequence). This CDR3 spans 13 amino acids. For the CDR3, the DNA is TGTGCCACCAGGGACAGAGATAATTCACCCCTCCACTTT. Translated: CATRDRDNSPLHF.

The gene calls are TRBV20-1 and TRBJ2-5, with 8 bases matching TRBD2. The CDR3 spans 11 residues. Germline trimming cut 7 bases from V and 5 bases from J; bases unmatched to any gene: 3. CDR1 is DFQATT and CDR2 is SNEGSKA in the germline V gene (reference sequence). The CDR3 DNA sequence: TGCAGTGGGCGGGAGGATGAGACCCAGTACTTC. As protein: CSGREDETQYF.

CDR3 amino acids: CSVGRQGQYLEAFF. The CDR3 coding sequence is TGCAGCGTTGGCCGACAGGGCCAATATTTAGAAGCTTTCTTT. V usage is TRBV29-1 and J usage is TRBJ1-1; 7 positions match TRBD1. V gave up 4 bases and J gave up 8 bases; unmatched junction bases: 13. The CDR3 is made up of 14 amino acids. CDR1 and CDR2 (germline): SQVTM, ANQGSEA.

The chain combines TRBV4-1 with TRBJ2-1; TRBD2 matches at 12 bases. The CDR3 spans 15 residues. Looked up from germline, CDR1 is MGHRA and CDR2 is YSYEKL. Trimming cost V 4 bases and J 9 bases; bases outside gene matches: 7. The CDR3 here is CASSPGLAGFGEQFF. The CDR3, as DNA: TGCGCCAGCAGCCCCGGACTAGCGGGATTCGGTGAGCAGTTCTTC.

The gene calls are TRBV19 and TRBJ1-1; D remains unclear. V was trimmed by 3 bases and J by 11 bases, leaving 10 bases between them. CDR1 and CDR2 (germline): LNHDA, SQIVND (reference sequence). The CDR3 spans 11 residues. The CDR3 loop reads CASSIFGQAFF. The CDR3 DNA reads as TGTGCCAGTAGTATTTTTGGCCAGGCTTTCTTT.

This clone was detected only once. This sequence joins TRBV28 and TRBJ1-5; D call uncertain. Germline V gene lookup returns CDR1 MDHEN and CDR2 SYDVKM. V dropped 6 bases and J dropped 2 bases, with 14 bases sitting between them. The CDR3 spans 15 residues. CDR3 DNA: TGTGCCAGCAGCTCCCACGTCGGGGGCAATCAGCCCCAGCATTTT. Translation: CASSSHVGGNQPQHF.

The chain uses TRBV15 and TRBJ1-5; 7 nucleotides line up with TRBD1. This CDR3 has 15 amino acids. In germline, CDR1 is LNHNV, CDR2 YYDKDF (reference sequence). Trimming removed 0 bases from V and 2 bases from J; junction bases left unmatched: 1. DNA for the CDR3: TGTGCCACCAGCAGAGAAGACAGGGGCAATCAGCCCCAGCATTTT. It is translated as CATSREDRGNQPQHF.

The chain uses TRBV10-3 and TRBJ1-1; tentatively, D is TRBD1 (5 bases). The V end lost 6 bases, the J end lost 2 bases, and 7 bases lay between the germline ends. This CDR3 comprises 12 residues. Germline CDR1 is ENHRY and CDR2 is SYGVKD. CDR3 DNA: TGTGCCATCAGGGGACTTAACACTGAAGCTTTCTTT. Encoded protein: CAIRGLNTEAFF.

V is TRBV5-1 and J is TRBJ2-3; 11 nucleotides agree with TRBD2. V trimming: 1 base; J trimming: 5 bases; junction bases outside the gene matches: 6. The CDR3 has 16 residues. CDR1 and CDR2 (germline): SGHRS, YFSETQ. CDR3 nucleotide sequence: TGCGCCAGCAGCTTGCTGGGGACTAGCGGAGGAGATACGCAGTATTTT. Translated, it gives CASSLLGTSGGDTQYF.

This chain links TRBV15 with TRBJ1-1; D is possibly TRBD1 (5 bases). This CDR3 contains 12 residues. Germline V gives CDR1 LNHNV, CDR2 YYDKDF (reference sequence). Trimming took off 2 bases at V and 6 bases at J, with 7 bases between the two ends. CDR3 DNA: TGTGCCACCAGCAGACAGGGCCCTGAAGCTTTCTTT. As protein: CATSRQGPEAFF.

The rearrangement uses TRBV19 and TRBJ2-5; 7 nucleotides match TRBD1. CDR1 is LNHDA, CDR2 SQIVND, per germline (reference sequence). V dropped 3 bases and J dropped 5; count of bases not matched to a gene: 12. CDR3 length equals 16 residues. The CDR3 sequence: CASSINWDSPRETQYF. CDR3 coding DNA: TGTGCCAGTAGTATTAATTGGGACAGTCCCCGGGAGACCCAGTACTTC.

J is TRBJ1-4 and V is TRBV27, with D tentatively TRBD1 (6 bases). Trimming pared 0 bases from V and 7 bases from J, leaving 12 bases between. The CDR3 is 15 amino acids. CDR1 and CDR2 (germline): MNHEY, SMNVEV (reference sequence). CDR3 DNA sequence: TGTGCCAGCAGTTTATCGTTACAGGGTAGTGAAAAACTGTTTTTT. Protein: CASSLSLQGSEKLFF.

The CDR3 loop is CATSDPSLAGAAGNEQFF. CDR3 DNA: TGTGCCACCAGTGATCCATCTTTAGCGGGAGCCGCGGGGAATGAGCAGTTCTTC. The rearrangement links TRBV24-1 to TRBJ2-1; 9 positions match TRBD2. There are 18 residues in the CDR3. Germline-derived CDR1 and CDR2 are KGHDR and SFDVKD. J gave up 7 bases and V 3 bases, and 15 bases lay outside the gene matches.

This chain uses TRBV4-1 with TRBJ2-1, with a possible D match to TRBD2 (5 bases). The germline V gene encodes CDR1 MGHRA and CDR2 YSYEKL. The CDR3 is made up of 16 amino acids. Trimming left V 4 bases short and J 0 bases short, with 13 bases between. The CDR3: CASSRTPGSSYNEQFF. In nucleotides, the CDR3 is TGCGCCAGCAGCCGAACCCCGGGGAGCTCCTACAATGAGCAGTTCTTC.

This clone was seen once. The chain recombines TRBV18 with TRBJ2-3; D is unresolved. Germline-derived CDR1 and CDR2 are KGHSH and LQKENI. This CDR3 comprises 12 residues. The V end lost 3 bases, the J end lost 2 bases, and 3 bases lay between the germline ends. CDR3 protein: CASSPATDTQYF. CDR3 nucleotides: TGTGCCAGCTCACCGGCCACAGATACGCAGTATTTT.

This rearrangement joins TRBV6-1 to TRBJ2-3; 14 bases are a match to TRBD2. The CDR3 length is 17 residues. Unmatched junction bases numbered 5, after V lost 4 bases and J lost 2 bases. CDR1 and CDR2 (germline): MNHNS, SASEGT. The CDR3, as DNA: TGTGCCAGCAGTGGGACTAGCGGGAGGCATTCCACAGATACGCAGTATTTT. It translates to CASSGTSGRHSTDTQYF.

The V call is TRBV13, the J call TRBJ2-7; TRBD2 might be the D (6 bases). The CDR3 spans 13 residues. Germline CDR1 is PRHDT and CDR2 is FYEKMQ (reference sequence). With 5 bases removed from V and 5 bases from J, the gap between germline ends came to 13 bases. The CDR3 reads CASSRDSRHEQYF. Written as DNA, the CDR3 is TGTGCCAGCAGCCGGGACTCACGGCACGAGCAGTACTTC.

The rearrangement uses TRBV19 and TRBJ2-3, with D hard to call. The CDR3 has 14 residues. Trimming took 5 bases from V and 3 from J, leaving 12 bases between them. Germline-derived CDR1 and CDR2 are LNHDA and SQIVND (reference sequence). CDR3 in DNA: TGTGCCAGTAGTCCGTCCCTACGGACAGATACGCAGTATTTT. Its translation is CASSPSLRTDTQYF.

V gene TRBV19 combines with J gene TRBJ1-5; 9 nucleotides align to TRBD1. Germline V gene data show CDR1 as LNHDA and CDR2 as SQIVND (reference sequence). This CDR3 contains 18 residues. J lost 5 bases, V lost 5 bases, and 16 bases had no gene match. The CDR3 region has the DNA TGTGCCAGTAGTCCCGGGACAGGGATTCGAGGGGCGGATCAGCCCCAGCATTTT. This codes for CASSPGTGIRGADQPQHF.

The chain is built from TRBV13 and TRBJ2-7, with 9 bases lining up with TRBD1. CDR1 and CDR2 from the germline V gene are PRHDT and FYEKMQ (reference sequence). CDR3 length equals 15 residues. The V gene end was trimmed by 0 bases and the J gene end by 1 base; junction bases not matched to a gene: 1. This chain's CDR3 is CASSLGTGGSYEQYF. In DNA form, the CDR3 reads TGTGCCAGCAGCTTAGGGACAGGGGGATCCTACGAGCAGTACTTC.